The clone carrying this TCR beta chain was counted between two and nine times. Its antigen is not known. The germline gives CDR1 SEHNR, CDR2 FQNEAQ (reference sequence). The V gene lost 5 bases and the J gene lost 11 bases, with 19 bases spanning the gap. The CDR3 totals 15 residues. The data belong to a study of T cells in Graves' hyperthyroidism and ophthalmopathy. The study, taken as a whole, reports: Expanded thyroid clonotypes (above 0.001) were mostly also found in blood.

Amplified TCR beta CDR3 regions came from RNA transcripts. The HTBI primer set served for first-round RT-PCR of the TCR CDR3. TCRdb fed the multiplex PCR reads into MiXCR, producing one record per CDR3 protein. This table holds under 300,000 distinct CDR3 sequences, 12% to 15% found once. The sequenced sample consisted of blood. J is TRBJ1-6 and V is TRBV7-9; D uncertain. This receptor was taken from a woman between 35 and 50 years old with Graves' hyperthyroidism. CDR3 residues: CASSPVTVLGAPLHF. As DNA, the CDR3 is TGTGCCAGCAGCCCAGTGACGGTACTGGGAGCACCCCTCCACTTT.